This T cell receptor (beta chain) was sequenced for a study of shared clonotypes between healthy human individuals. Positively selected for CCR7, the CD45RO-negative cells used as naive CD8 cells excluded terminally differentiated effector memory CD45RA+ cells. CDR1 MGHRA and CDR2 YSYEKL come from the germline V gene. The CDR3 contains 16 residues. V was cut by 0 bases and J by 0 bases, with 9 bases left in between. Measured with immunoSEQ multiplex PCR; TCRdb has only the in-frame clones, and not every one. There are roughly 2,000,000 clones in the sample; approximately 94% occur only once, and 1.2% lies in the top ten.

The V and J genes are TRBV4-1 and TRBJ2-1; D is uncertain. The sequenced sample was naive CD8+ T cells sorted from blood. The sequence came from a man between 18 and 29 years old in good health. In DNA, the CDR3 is TGCGCCAGCAGCCAAGATCCCTTGAGCTCCTACAATGAGCAGTTCTTC. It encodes CASSQDPLSSYNEQFF.